This T cell receptor (beta chain) emerged from a study of control samples from healthy donors and cancer patients. TCRdb's table, derived via immunoSEQ multiplex PCR, lists solely in-frame clones and lacks some. The sample has 150,000 to 200,000 clones, 94% seen once; the top ten hold over 1.3%. The specimen was blood. The TCR originated in a woman aged 18-29 years in good health.

The CDR3 loop reads CASSRPAHSYNEQFF. CDR3 nucleotide sequence: TGTGCCAGCAGCCGCCCGGCACATTCCTACAATGAGCAGTTCTTC. This sequence joins TRBV3-1 (or the pseudogene TRBV3-2) and TRBJ2-1; unclear D gene. CDR1 is LGHDT and CDR2 is YNNKEL in the germline V gene (reference sequence). V shed 4 bases and J shed 1 base, with 11 bases lying between them. The CDR3 is 15 residues long.